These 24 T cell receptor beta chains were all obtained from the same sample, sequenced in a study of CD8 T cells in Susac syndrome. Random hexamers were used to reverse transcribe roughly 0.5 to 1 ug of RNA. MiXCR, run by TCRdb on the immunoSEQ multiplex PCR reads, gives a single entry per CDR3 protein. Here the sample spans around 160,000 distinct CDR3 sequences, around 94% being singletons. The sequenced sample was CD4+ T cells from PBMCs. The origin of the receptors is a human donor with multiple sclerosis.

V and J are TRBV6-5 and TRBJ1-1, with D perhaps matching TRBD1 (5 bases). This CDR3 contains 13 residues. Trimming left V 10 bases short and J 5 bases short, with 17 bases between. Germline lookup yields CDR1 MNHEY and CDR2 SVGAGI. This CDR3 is CATSLTRETEAFF. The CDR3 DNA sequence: TGTGCCACCTCCTTGACCAGGGAAACTGAAGCTTTCTTT.

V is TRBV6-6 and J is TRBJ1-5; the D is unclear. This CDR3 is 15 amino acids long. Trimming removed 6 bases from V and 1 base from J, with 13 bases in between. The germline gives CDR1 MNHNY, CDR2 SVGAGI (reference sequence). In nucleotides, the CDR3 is TGTGCCAGCAGCCCACCGGGAGGGAGCAATCAGCCCCAGCATTTT. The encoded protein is CASSPPGGSNQPQHF.

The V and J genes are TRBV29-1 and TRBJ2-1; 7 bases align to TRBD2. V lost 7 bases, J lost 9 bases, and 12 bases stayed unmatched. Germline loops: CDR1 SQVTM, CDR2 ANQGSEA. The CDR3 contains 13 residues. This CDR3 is CSAVRLASGEQFF. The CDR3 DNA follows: TGCAGCGCGGTGAGACTAGCTTCCGGTGAGCAGTTCTTC.

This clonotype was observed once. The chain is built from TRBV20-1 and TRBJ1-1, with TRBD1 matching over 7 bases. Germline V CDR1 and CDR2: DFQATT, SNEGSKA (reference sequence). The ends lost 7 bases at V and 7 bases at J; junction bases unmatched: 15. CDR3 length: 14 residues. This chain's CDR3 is CSGRRGRGSGEAFF. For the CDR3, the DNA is TGCAGTGGCAGGAGGGGGCGGGGATCTGGTGAAGCTTTCTTT.

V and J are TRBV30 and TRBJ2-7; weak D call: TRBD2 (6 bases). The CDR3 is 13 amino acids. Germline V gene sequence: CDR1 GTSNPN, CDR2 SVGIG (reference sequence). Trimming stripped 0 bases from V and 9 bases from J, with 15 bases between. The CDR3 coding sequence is TGTGCCTGGAGTGTAAATGCGGGAAATGTGCAGTACTTC. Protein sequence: CAWSVNAGNVQYF.

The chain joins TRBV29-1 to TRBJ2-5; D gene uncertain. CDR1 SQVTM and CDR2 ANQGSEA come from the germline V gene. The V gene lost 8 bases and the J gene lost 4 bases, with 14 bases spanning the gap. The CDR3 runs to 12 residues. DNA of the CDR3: TGCAGCTCCTCGGACGGGCGAGAGACCCAGTACTTC. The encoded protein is CSSSDGRETQYF.

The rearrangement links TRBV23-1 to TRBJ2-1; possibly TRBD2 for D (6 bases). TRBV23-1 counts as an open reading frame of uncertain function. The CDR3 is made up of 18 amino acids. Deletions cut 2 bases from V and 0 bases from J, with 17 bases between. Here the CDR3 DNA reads TGCGCCAGCAGTCAAGACGTCCGGGAGACCAGCTCCTACAATGAGCAGTTCTTC. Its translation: CASSQDVRETSSYNEQFF.

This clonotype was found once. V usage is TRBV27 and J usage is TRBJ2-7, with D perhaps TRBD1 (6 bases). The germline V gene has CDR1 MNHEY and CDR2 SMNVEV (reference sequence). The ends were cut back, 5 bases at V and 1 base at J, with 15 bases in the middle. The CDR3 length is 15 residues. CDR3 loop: CASSSMGAGSYEQYF. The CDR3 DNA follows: TGTGCCAGCAGTAGCATGGGGGCTGGATCCTACGAGCAGTACTTC.

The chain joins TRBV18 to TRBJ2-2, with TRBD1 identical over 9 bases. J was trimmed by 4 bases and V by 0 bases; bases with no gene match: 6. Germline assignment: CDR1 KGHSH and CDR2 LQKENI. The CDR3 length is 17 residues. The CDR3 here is CASSPPATGGSTGELFF. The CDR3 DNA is TGTGCCAGCTCACCACCTGCTACAGGGGGCAGCACCGGGGAGCTGTTTTTT.

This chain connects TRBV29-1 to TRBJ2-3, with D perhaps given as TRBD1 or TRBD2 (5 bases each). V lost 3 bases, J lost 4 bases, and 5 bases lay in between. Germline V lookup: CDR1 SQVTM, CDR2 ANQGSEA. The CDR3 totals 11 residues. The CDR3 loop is CSVEGADTQYF. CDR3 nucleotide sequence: TGCAGCGTTGAGGGGGCAGATACGCAGTATTTT.

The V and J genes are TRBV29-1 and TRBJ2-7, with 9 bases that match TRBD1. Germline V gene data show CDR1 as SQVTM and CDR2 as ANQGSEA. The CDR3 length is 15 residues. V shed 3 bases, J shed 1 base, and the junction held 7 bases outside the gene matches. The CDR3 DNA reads TGCAGCGTTGAGGGGTTGGGACAGGGTTCCTACGAGCAGTACTTC. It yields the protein CSVEGLGQGSYEQYF.

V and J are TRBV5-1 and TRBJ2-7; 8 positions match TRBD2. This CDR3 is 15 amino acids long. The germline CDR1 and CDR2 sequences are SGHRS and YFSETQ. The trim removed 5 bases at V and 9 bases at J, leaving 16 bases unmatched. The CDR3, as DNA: TGCGCCAGCAGGAGCGTGACGGGAGGGGATTCGGTGCAGTACTTC. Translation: CASRSVTGGDSVQYF.

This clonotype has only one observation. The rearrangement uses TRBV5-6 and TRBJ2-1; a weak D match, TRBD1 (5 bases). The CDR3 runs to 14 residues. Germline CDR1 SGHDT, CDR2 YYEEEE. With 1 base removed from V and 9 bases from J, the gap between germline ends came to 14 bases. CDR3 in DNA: TGTGCCAGCAGCTTGTTCGGTCGCACAGGTGAGCAGTTCTTC. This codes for CASSLFGRTGEQFF.

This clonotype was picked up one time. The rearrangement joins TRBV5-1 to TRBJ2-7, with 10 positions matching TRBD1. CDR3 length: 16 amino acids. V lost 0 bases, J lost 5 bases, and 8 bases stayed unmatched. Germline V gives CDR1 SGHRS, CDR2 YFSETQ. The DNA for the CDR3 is TGCGCCAGCAGCTTGGTCTCGGGACAGGGGTCTCACGAGCAGTACTTC. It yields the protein CASSLVSGQGSHEQYF.

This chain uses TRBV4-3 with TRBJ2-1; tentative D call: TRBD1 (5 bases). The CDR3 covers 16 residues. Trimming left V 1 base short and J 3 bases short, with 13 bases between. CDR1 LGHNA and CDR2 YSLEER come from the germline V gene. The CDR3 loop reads CASSQATGPNYNEQFF. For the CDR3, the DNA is TGCGCCAGCAGCCAAGCTACAGGACCCAACTACAATGAGCAGTTCTTC.

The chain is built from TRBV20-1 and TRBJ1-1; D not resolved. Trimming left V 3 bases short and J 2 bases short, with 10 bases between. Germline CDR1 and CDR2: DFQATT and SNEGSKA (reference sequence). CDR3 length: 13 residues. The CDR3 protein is CSARVAANTEAFF. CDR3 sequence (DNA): TGCAGTGCTAGGGTGGCGGCTAACACTGAAGCTTTCTTT.

CDR3 coding DNA: TGTGCCAGCAGACCAGGGTTTGGGACGTCTGGAAACACCATATATTTT. This translates into CASRPGFGTSGNTIYF. The chain links TRBV7-9 to TRBJ1-3; a weak D match, TRBD1 (5 bases). The CDR3 is made up of 16 amino acids. In germline, CDR1 is SEHNR, CDR2 FQNEAQ (reference sequence). V was shortened by 6 bases and J by 1 base, with 16 bases between the two germline ends.

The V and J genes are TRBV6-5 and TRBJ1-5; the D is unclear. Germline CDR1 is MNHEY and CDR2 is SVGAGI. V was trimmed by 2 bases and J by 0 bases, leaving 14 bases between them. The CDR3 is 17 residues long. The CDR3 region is CASSYVEAAYSNQPQHF. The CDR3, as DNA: TGTGCCAGCAGTTACGTGGAGGCTGCCTATAGCAATCAGCCCCAGCATTTT.

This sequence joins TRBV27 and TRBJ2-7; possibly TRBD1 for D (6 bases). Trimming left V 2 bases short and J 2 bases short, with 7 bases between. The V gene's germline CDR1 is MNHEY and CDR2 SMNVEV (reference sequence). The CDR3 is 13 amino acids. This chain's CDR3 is CASSLGQPYEQYF. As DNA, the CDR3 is TGTGCCAGCAGTTTAGGACAGCCCTACGAGCAGTACTTC.

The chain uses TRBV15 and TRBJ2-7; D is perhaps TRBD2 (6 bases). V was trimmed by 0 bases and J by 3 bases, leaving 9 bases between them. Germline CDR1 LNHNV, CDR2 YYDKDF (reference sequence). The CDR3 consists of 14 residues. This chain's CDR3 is CATSRDLASYEQYF. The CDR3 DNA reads TGTGCCACCAGCAGAGATCTAGCGAGCTACGAGCAGTACTTC.

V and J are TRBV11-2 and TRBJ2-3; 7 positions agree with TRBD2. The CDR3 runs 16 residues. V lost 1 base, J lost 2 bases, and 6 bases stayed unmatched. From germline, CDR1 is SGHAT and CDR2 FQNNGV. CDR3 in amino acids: CASSLGASGSTDTQYF. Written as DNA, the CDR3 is TGTGCCAGCAGCTTAGGGGCTAGCGGATCCACAGATACGCAGTATTTT.

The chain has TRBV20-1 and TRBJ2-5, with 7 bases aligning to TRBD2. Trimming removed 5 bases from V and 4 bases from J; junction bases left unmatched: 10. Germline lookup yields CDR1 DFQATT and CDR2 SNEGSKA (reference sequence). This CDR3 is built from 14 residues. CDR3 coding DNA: TGCAGTGCTTGGGACGGTAGCGGGCGAGAGACCCAGTACTTC. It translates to CSAWDGSGRETQYF.

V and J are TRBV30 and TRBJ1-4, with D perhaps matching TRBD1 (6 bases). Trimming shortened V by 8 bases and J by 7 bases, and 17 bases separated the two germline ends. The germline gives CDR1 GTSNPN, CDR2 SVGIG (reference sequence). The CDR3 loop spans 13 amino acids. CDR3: CAQSRGEGEKLFF. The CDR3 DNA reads TGTGCCCAGAGCAGGGGCGAAGGTGAAAAACTGTTTTTT.

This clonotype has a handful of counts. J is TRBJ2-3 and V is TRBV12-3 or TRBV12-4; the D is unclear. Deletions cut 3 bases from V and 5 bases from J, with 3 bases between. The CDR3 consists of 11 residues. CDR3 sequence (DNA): TGTGCCAGCAGTTTCTTAGATACGCAGTATTTT. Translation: CASSFLDTQYF.